The 14 T cell receptor beta chains given below trace back to one sample, sequenced in a study of human T cells and chemical hapten exposure. Each CDR3 protein gets one entry after TCRdb re-called the RACE reads with MiXCR. The table includes 40,000 or so distinct CDR3 sequences, around 10% detected once. The time point here: pre-sensitization, week 0. Noted treatment: therapeutic diphenylcyclopropenone sensitization with weekly scalp DPC. Unfractionated whole blood yielded total RNA. The material was whole blood, obtained in connection with sensitization to the hapten diphenylcyclopropenone (DPC). The receptor set was obtained from a woman aged 40-49 years with alopecia areata. Some clones in this sample may be carry-over from other donors' samples.

V usage is TRBV7-2 and J usage is TRBJ2-5; 9 nucleotides agree with TRBD2. V was clipped by 5 bases and J by 2 bases; unmatched bases: 3. The germline V gene encodes CDR1 SGHTA and CDR2 FQGNSA. The CDR3 is 14 residues long. The CDR3 sequence is CASSPAGGQETQYF. The CDR3 nucleotides read TGTGCCAGCAGCCCAGCGGGGGGACAAGAGACCCAGTACTTC. The variable domain in full, with the rest retrieved from reference TRBV7-2 and TRBJ2-5, is GAGVSQSPSNKVTEKGKDVELRCDPISGHTALYWYRQSLGQGLEFLIYFQGNSAPDKSGLPSDRFSAERTGGSVSTLTIQRTQQEDSAVYLCASSPAGGQETQYFGPGTRLLVL.

Many counts were recorded for this clonotype. The CDR3 coding sequence is TGTGCCATCAGTGAGTCTTTGGCGGGGACTTCCTACAATGAGCAGTTCTTC. Translation gives CAISESLAGTSYNEQFF. This chain joins TRBV10-3 and TRBJ2-1; D possibly corresponds to TRBD2 (6 bases). Between the trimmed V and J ends, which lost 0 bases and 1 base, there was a span of 13 bases. This CDR3 has 17 amino acids. CDR1 ENHRY and CDR2 SYGVKD come from the germline V gene.

At least ten counts were recorded for this clonotype. The chain has TRBV5-1 and TRBJ2-7, with 9 bases aligning to TRBD1. The junction had 11 bases not matched to a gene; V was cut back by 6 bases and J by 1 base. There are 16 residues in the CDR3. Germline V gives CDR1 SGHRS, CDR2 YFSETQ. CDR3 nucleotides: TGCGCCAGCATGGAGGCCCCCGGGACAGGGTCCTACGAGCAGTACTTC. Translating it yields CASMEAPGTGSYEQYF.

This clonotype has a handful of counts. The V and J genes are TRBV2 and TRBJ2-1; 8 bases line up with TRBD2. The V gene end was trimmed by 11 bases and the J gene end by 8 bases; junction bases not matched to a gene: 8. CDR1 is SNHLY, CDR2 FYNNEI, per germline. This CDR3 has 12 residues. In DNA, the CDR3 is TGTGCCGGCAAGCGGGAGCGATATGAGCAGTTCTTC. Amino acids: CAGKRERYEQFF. The whole variable domain, remainder taken from reference TRBV2 and TRBJ2-1, is EPEVTQTPSHQVTQMGQEVILRCVPISNHLYFYWYRQILGQKVEFLVSFYNNEISEKSEIFDDQFSVERPDGSNFTLKIRSTKLEDSAMYFCAGKRERYEQFFGPGTRLTVL.

This clonotype appeared many times. The chain employs TRBV29-1 and TRBJ1-2; D ambiguous. Germline assignment: CDR1 SQVTM and CDR2 ANQGSEA. This CDR3 spans 12 amino acids. Trimming cost V 3 bases and J 3 bases, with 8 bases left between them. As DNA, the CDR3 is TGCAGCGTTGAGGGCGGGGACTATGGCTACACCTTC. This codes for CSVEGGDYGYTF.

This chain uses TRBV6-2 or TRBV6-3 with TRBJ2-3; 7 nucleotides align to TRBD2. CDR3 length equals 15 residues. The V gene's germline CDR1 is MNHEY and CDR2 SVGEGT. Trimming took 2 bases from V and 5 from J; bases not matched to a gene: 7. CDR3 sequence (DNA): TGTGCCAGCAGTTACGGTTTGCGGGGGAAAGATACGCAGTATTTT. It translates to CASSYGLRGKDTQYF.

This clonotype has ten or more counts. J is TRBJ2-7 and V is TRBV20-1; 8 bases map to TRBD2. After removal of 0 bases from V and 2 bases from J, the junction contained 6 bases not matched to a gene. In germline, CDR1 is DFQATT, CDR2 SNEGSKA (reference sequence). This CDR3 has 15 amino acids. Written as DNA, the CDR3 is TGCAGTGCTAGAGATCCCGCGGGGGGAACCTACGAGCAGTACTTC. This codes for CSARDPAGGTYEQYF.

In regard to this clonotype: This could be a read error, since a much larger clone is one nucleotide away. The rearrangement joins TRBV19 to TRBJ1-2; maybe TRBD1 (6 bases). CDR3 size: 16 residues. Germline-derived CDR1 and CDR2 are LNHDA and SQIVND (reference sequence). CDR3 in amino acids: CASSPENREFSGGHTF. The DNA of the CDR3 is TGTGCCAGTAGTCCCGAGAACAGGGAATTTAGTGGTGGCCACACCTTC.

This clonotype was detected many times. J is TRBJ1-3 and V is TRBV7-8; no definite D call. Germline CDR1 reads SGHVS; CDR2 reads FQNEAQ. CDR3 size: 15 residues. V lost 1 base to trimming and J lost 4 bases, with 11 bases between them. The CDR3 coding sequence is TGTGCCAGCAGCTTAGTGTCAGGAGAAGGAAACACCATATATTTT. It codes for CASSLVSGEGNTIYF.

This clonotype was observed many times. The chain combines TRBV6-6 with TRBJ1-1; 10 bases line up with TRBD1. The CDR3 has 13 residues. CDR1 is MNHNY, CDR2 SVGAGI, per germline (reference sequence). The J segment lost 1 base and the V segment lost 10 bases, leaving 3 bases of the junction unmatched. The CDR3 loop is CATRQGANTEAFF. The CDR3 region has the DNA TGTGCCACCCGACAGGGGGCGAACACTGAAGCTTTCTTT.

Ten or more counts support this clonotype. V gene TRBV6-5 combines with J gene TRBJ1-5; D is ambiguous. The germline V gene encodes CDR1 MNHEY and CDR2 SVGAGI. V gave up 6 bases and J gave up 6 bases, with 12 bases separating them. The CDR3 spans 13 residues. CDR3 region: CASRDGMGQPQHF. In DNA, the CDR3 is TGTGCCAGCAGGGACGGGATGGGTCAGCCCCAGCATTTT.

CDR3 sequence (DNA): TGTGCCTGCCACGGACAGGCGGGCGAGCAGTACTTC. It encodes CACHGQAGEQYF. The chain links TRBV28 to TRBJ2-7; 7 bases map to TRBD1. CDR3 length: 12 residues. Unmatched junction bases numbered 10, after V lost 11 bases and J lost 6 bases. Germline CDR1 and CDR2: MDHEN and SYDVKM.

This clonotype was seen ten or more times. This chain joins TRBV11-2 and TRBJ2-1; TRBD2 matches at 8 bases. Trimming cost V 2 bases and J 7 bases; bases outside gene matches: 7. CDR3 size: 15 residues. Germline CDR1 and CDR2: SGHAT and FQNNGV. The CDR3 loop is CASSLLVSGGNEQFF. The CDR3 region has the DNA TGTGCCAGCAGCTTACTCGTGTCGGGAGGGAATGAGCAGTTCTTC.

This clonotype ranks as medium-sized. This chain joins TRBV3-1 and TRBJ2-7; D is uncertain. This CDR3 is built from 13 residues. V shed 1 base and J shed 4 bases, with 8 bases lying between them. CDR1 is LGHDT, CDR2 YNNKEL, per germline (reference sequence). The CDR3 here is CASSQALGYEQYF. The DNA of the CDR3 is TGTGCCAGCAGCCAAGCCTTGGGGTACGAGCAGTACTTC.